Each of the 3 T cell receptor beta chains below was sequenced from the same sample in a study of T cells in localized non-small cell lung cancer (dated by TCRdb to 2020 to 2021). Preparation of the library involved the immunoSEQ multiplex PCR assay. This is the immuneACCESS table as TCRdb keeps it, with only in-frame sequences that have V and J called. A part of the clones is gone; compared with another copy, unresolved V genes explain less than half, and the rest is unexplained. This sample has tens of thousands of clones in its table, and 84% of those were observed once. The ten biggest clones cover over 4.5% of the sample. Material: peripheral blood mononuclear cells, obtained before any cancer treatment. These receptors were taken from a man aged 40 to 75 with stage III lung adenocarcinoma.

This chain joins TRBV14 and TRBJ2-1; 12 bases are a match to TRBD2. V shed 0 bases, J shed 1 base, and the junction held 4 bases outside the gene matches. The CDR3 length is 18 residues. Per the germline V gene, CDR1 is SGHDN and CDR2 is FVKESK. The CDR3 region has the DNA TGTGCCAGCAGCCAAGATGGTACTAGCGGGGGGTCCTACAATGAGCAGTTCTTC. Translated, it gives CASSQDGTSGGSYNEQFF.

This chain joins TRBV19 and TRBJ1-6; 10 bases map to TRBD1. V shed 2 bases and J 12 bases; nucleotides not matched to a gene: 10. Germline CDR1 and CDR2: LNHDA and SQIVND (reference sequence). This CDR3 is 16 amino acids long. CDR3 region: CASSILSGTGERPLHF. CDR3 nucleotides: TGTGCCAGTAGTATATTATCCGGGACAGGGGAGAGACCCCTCCACTTT. Based on the CDR3 plus reference TRBV19 and TRBJ1-6, the full variable domain is DGGITQSPKYLFRKEGQNVTLSCEQNLNHDAMYWYRQDPGQGLRLIYYSQIVNDFQKGDIAEGYSVSREKKESFPLTVTSAQKNPTAFYLCASSILSGTGERPLHFGNGTRLTVT.

This clone appeared a single time. V gene TRBV6-5 combines with J gene TRBJ1-5; D is uncertain. The V and J ends lost 4 bases and 0 bases respectively, with 13 bases between them. The CDR3 length is 16 residues. The germline CDR1 and CDR2 sequences are MNHEY and SVGAGI. CDR3 amino acids: CASSSPGGYSNQPQHF. The CDR3 nucleotides are TGTGCCAGCAGTTCTCCAGGCGGGTATAGCAATCAGCCCCAGCATTTT.